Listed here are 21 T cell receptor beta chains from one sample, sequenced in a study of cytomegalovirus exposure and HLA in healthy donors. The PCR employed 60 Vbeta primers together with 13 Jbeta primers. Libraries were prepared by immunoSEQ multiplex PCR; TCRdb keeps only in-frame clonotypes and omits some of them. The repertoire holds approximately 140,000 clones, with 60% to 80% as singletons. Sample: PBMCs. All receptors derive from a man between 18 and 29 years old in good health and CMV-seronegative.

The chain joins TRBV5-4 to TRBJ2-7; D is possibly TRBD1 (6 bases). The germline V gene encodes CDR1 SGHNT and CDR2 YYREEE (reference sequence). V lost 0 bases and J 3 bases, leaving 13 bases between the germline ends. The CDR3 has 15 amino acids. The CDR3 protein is CASSLGGTSVYEQYF. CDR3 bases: TGTGCCAGCAGCTTGGGGGGGACATCGGTCTACGAGCAGTACTTC. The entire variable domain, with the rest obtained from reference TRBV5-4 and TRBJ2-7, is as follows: ETGVTQSPTHLIKTRGQQVTLRCSSQSGHNTVSWYQQALGQGPQFIFQYYREEENGRGNFPPRFSGLQFPNYSSELNVNALELDDSALYLCASSLGGTSVYEQYFGPGTRLTVT.

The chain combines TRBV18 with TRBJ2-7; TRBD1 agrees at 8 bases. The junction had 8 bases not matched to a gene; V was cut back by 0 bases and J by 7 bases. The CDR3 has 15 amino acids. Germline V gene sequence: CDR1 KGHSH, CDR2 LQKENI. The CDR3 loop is CASSPPAGGAWEQYF. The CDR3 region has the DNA TGTGCCAGCTCACCACCGGCAGGGGGCGCGTGGGAGCAGTACTTC.

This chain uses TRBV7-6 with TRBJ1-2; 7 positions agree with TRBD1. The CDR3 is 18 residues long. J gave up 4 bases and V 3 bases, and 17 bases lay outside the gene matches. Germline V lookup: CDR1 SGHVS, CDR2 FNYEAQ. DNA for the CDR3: TGTGCCAGCAGCTTTCTTTCCGACGCTGGGACAGCCGGCTATGGCTACACCTTC. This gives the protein CASSFLSDAGTAGYGYTF. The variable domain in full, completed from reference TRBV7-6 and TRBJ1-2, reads GAGVSQSPRYKVTKRGQDVALRCDPISGHVSLYWYRQALGQGPEFLTYFNYEAQQDKSGLPNDRFSAERPEGSISTLTIQRTEQRDSAMYRCASSFLSDAGTAGYGYTFGSGTRLTVV.

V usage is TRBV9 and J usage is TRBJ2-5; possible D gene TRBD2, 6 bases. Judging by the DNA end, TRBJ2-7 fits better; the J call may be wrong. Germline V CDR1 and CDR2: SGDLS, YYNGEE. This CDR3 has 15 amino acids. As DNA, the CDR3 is TGTGCCAGCAGCGCGGGCGGGACTGTCGACTACGAGCAGTACTTC. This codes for CASSAGGTVDYEQYF.

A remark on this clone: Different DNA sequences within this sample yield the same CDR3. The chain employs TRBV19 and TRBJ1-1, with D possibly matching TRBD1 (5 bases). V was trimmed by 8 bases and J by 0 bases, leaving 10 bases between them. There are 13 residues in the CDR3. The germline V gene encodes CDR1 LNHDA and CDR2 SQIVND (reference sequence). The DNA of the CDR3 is TGTGCCAGTTCTCAGGGCCTGAACACTGAAGCTTTCTTT. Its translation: CASSQGLNTEAFF.

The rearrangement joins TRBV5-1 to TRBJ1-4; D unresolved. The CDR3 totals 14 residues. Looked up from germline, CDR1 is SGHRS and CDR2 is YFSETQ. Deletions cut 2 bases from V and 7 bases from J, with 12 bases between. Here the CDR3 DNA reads TGCGCCAGCAGCTTAACCGCCCGGGGTGAAAAACTGTTTTTT. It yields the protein CASSLTARGEKLFF.

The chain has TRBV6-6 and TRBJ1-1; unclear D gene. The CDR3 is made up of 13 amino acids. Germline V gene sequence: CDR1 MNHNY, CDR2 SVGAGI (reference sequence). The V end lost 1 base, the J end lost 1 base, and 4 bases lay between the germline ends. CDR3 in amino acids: CASSYYGNTEAFF. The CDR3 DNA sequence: TGTGCCAGCAGTTACTACGGGAACACTGAAGCTTTCTTT.

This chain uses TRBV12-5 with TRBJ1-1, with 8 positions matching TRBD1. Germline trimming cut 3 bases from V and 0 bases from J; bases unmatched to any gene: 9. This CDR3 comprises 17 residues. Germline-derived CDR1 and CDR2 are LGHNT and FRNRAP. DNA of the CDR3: TGTGCTAGTGGTTTACTCGGGATGACAGGGGTGAACACTGAAGCTTTCTTT. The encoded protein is CASGLLGMTGVNTEAFF.

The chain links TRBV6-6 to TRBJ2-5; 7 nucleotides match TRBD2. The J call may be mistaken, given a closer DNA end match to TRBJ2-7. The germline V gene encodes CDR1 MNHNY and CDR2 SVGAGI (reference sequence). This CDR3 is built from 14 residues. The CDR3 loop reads CASSEQGLSYEQYF. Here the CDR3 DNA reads TGTGCCAGCAGCGAGCAGGGACTATCCTACGAGCAGTACTTC.

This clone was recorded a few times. CDR3 nucleotide sequence: TGTGCCAGCAGCTTGACTTGGAAAGAGACCCAGTACTTC. Translation: CASSLTWKETQYF. The rearrangement uses TRBV7-2 and TRBJ2-5; D gene uncertain. V lost 3 bases to trimming and J lost 3 bases, with 8 bases between them. The CDR3 is made up of 13 amino acids. CDR1 and CDR2 (germline): SGHTA, FQGNSA.

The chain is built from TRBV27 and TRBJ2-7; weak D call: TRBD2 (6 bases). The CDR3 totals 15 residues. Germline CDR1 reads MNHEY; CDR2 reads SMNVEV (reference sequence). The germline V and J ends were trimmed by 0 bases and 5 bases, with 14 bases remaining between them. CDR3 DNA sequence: TGTGCCAGCAGTTTATCCTTCGGGGGAAGCCACGAGCAGTACTTC. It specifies CASSLSFGGSHEQYF.

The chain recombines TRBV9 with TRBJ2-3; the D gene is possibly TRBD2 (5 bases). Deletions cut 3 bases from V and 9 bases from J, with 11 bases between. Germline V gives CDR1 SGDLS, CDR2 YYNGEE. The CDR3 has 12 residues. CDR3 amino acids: CASSEDGVTQYF. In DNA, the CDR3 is TGTGCCAGCAGCGAGGACGGGGTCACGCAGTATTTT.

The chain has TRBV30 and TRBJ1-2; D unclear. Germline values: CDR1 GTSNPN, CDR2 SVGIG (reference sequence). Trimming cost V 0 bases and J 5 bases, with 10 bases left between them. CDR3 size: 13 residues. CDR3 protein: CAWSVGVNYGYTF. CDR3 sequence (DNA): TGTGCCTGGAGTGTAGGAGTTAATTATGGCTACACCTTC.

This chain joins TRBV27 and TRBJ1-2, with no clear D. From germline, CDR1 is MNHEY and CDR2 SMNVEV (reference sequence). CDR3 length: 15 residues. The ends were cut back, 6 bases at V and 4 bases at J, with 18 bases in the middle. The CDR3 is CASSPSAVFSYGYTF. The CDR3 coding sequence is TGTGCCAGCAGCCCGTCGGCGGTGTTTAGCTATGGCTACACCTTC.

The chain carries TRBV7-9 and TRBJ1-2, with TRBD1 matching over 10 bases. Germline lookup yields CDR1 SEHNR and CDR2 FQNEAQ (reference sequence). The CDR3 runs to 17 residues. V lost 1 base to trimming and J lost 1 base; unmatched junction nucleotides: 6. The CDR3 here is CASSLVGTGEVNYGYTF. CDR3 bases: TGTGCCAGCAGCTTAGTCGGGACAGGGGAGGTTAACTATGGCTACACCTTC.

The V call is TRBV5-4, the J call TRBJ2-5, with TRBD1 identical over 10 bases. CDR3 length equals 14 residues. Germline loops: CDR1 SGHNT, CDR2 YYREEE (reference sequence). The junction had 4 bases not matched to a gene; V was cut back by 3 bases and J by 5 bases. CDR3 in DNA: TGTGCCAGCAGCTCGGGACAGGGGAGGGAGACCCAGTACTTC. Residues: CASSSGQGRETQYF. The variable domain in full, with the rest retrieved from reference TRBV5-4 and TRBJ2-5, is ETGVTQSPTHLIKTRGQQVTLRCSSQSGHNTVSWYQQALGQGPQFIFQYYREEENGRGNFPPRFSGLQFPNYSSELNVNALELDDSALYLCASSSGQGRETQYFGPGTRLLVL.

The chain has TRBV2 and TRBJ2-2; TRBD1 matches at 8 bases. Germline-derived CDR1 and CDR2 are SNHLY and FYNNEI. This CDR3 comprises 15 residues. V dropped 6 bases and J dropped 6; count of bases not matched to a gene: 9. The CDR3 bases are TGTGCCAGCAGCCCCGGACAGGGTCGGGCCGGGGAGCTGTTTTTT. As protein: CASSPGQGRAGELFF.

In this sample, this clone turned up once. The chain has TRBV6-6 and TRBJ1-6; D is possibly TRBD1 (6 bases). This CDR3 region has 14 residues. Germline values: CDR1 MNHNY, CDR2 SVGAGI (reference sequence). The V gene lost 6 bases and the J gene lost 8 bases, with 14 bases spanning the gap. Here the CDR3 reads CASSRTQGYSPLHF. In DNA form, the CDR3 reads TGTGCCAGCAGCCGAACACAGGGATATTCACCCCTCCACTTT.

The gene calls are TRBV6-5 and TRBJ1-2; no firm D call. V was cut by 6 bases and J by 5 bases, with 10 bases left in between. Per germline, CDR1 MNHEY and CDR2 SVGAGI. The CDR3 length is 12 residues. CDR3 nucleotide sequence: TGTGCCAGCAGCTCTGAGGGATATGGCTACACCTTC. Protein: CASSSEGYGYTF.

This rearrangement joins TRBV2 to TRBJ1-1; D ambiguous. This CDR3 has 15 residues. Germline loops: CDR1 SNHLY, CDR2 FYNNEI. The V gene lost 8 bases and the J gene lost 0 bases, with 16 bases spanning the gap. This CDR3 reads CASSKDRGMNTEAFF. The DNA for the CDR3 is TGTGCCAGCTCCAAAGATCGGGGTATGAACACTGAAGCTTTCTTT.

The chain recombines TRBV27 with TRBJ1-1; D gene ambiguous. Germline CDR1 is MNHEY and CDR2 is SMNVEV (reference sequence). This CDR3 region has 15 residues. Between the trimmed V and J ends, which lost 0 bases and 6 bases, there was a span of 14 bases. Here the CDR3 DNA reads TGTGCCAGCAGTTTATCGTCGGTACTCGGTGCTGAAGCTTTCTTT. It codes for CASSLSSVLGAEAFF.